Listed here are 32 T cell receptor beta chains from one sample, sequenced in a study of beta chain features in type 1 diabetes. Expressed TCRB transcripts were sequenced because the entire RNA isolate underwent reverse transcription. Only in-frame clones appear in the TCRdb table, and some are missing; sequencing was by immunoSEQ multiplex PCR. Of about 650,000 clones listed, about an eighth were seen once; the top ten hold roughly 0.12%. These TCRs are of unknown antigen specificity. Study-wide findings and caveats: TCRB CDR3s from Type 1 diabetes patients were moderately but significantly shorter in all four CD4+ subsets.

The sequenced material came from naive CD4+ T cells from blood. These receptors were collected from a man aged 25-45 years with type 1 diabetes.

The table lists this clone with a few counts. The chain combines TRBV6-1 with TRBJ1-4; 7 bases fit TRBD1. The CDR3 is made up of 14 amino acids. V was clipped by 4 bases and J by 2 bases; unmatched bases: 1. Looked up from germline, CDR1 is MNHNS and CDR2 is SASEGT. The CDR3 here is CASSAGQTNEKLFF. The CDR3 DNA is TGTGCCAGCAGTGCGGGACAGACTAATGAAAAACTGTTTTTT.

V is TRBV7-9 and J is TRBJ1-2; 8 bases line up with TRBD1. Germline V gene data show CDR1 as SEHNR and CDR2 as FQNEAQ (reference sequence). The length of the CDR3 is 14 residues. Trimming at V came to 4 bases and at J to 6 bases, leaving 7 bases not matched to a gene. The CDR3 DNA reads TGTGCCAGCAGCTCCTCGACAGGGGATGATGGCTACACCTTC. As protein: CASSSSTGDDGYTF. Filled out from reference TRBV7-9 and TRBJ1-2, the complete variable domain reads DTGVSQNPRHKITKRGQNVTFRCDPISEHNRLYWYRQTLGQGPEFLTYFQNEAQLEKSRLLSDRFSAERPKGSFSTLEIQRTEQGDSAMYLCASSSSTGDDGYTFGSGTRLTVV.

The chain recombines TRBV6-4 with TRBJ2-3; TRBD2 aligns across 11 bases. V shed 0 bases, J shed 5 bases, and the junction held 1 base outside the gene matches. The CDR3 totals 15 residues. Germline values: CDR1 MRHNA, CDR2 SNTAGT. The CDR3: CASSDSGTSGDTQYF. The DNA for the CDR3 is TGTGCCAGCAGTGACTCAGGGACTAGCGGAGATACGCAGTATTTT.

The rearrangement uses TRBV25-1 and TRBJ1-2; D perhaps matches TRBD1 (6 bases). The CDR3 is 18 amino acids. Germline loops: CDR1 MGHDK, CDR2 SYGVNS. V was cut by 3 bases and J by 2 bases, with 22 bases left in between. CDR3: CASSDSGQFQLDNYGYTF. In DNA form, the CDR3 reads TGTGCCAGCAGTGACTCCGGACAGTTTCAGCTCGACAACTATGGCTACACCTTC.

In its sample, this clone was seen a few times. The chain uses TRBV5-1 and TRBJ1-2; 8 bases match TRBD1. The CDR3 is 15 amino acids. The germline CDR1 and CDR2 sequences are SGHRS and YFSETQ. The ends lost 4 bases at V and 8 bases at J; junction bases unmatched: 13. The CDR3 sequence: CASSPGQVSREGYTF. The CDR3 DNA follows: TGCGCCAGCAGCCCGGGACAGGTCTCGCGGGAGGGCTACACCTTC.

There are a few counts of this clone. The chain employs TRBV6-5 and TRBJ2-1; tentatively, D is TRBD2 (6 bases). Germline-derived CDR1 and CDR2 are MNHEY and SVGAGI. There are 14 residues in the CDR3. The V end lost 4 bases, the J end lost 13 bases, and 20 bases lay between the germline ends. CDR3 protein: CASSSQWSTGVQFF. The CDR3 nucleotides are TGTGCCAGCAGTTCCCAGTGGTCAACGGGGGTACAGTTCTTC.

Points on this clone: Other DNA sequences in the sample encode the same CDR3. This CDR3 reads CASSLGPGGETQYF. The DNA of the CDR3 is TGTGCCAGCAGCTTAGGGCCGGGGGGAGAGACCCAGTACTTC. The J gene is TRBJ2-5, the V gene TRBV7-2, with TRBD2 matching 7 bases. Germline CDR1 and CDR2: SGHTA and FQGNSA. The CDR3 length is 14 residues. Germline trimming cut 1 base from V and 4 bases from J; bases unmatched to any gene: 3.

This clone was seen a few times. J is TRBJ1-1 and V is TRBV5-1; no firm D call. The CDR3 extends over 15 amino acids. V was shortened by 2 bases and J by 0 bases, with 11 bases between the two germline ends. Germline CDR1 SGHRS, CDR2 YFSETQ. The CDR3 nucleotides read TGCGCCAGCAGCTTTTATGCAACTATGAACACTGAAGCTTTCTTT. It codes for CASSFYATMNTEAFF.

The chain employs TRBV7-2 and TRBJ1-1; a weak D match, TRBD1 (5 bases). This CDR3 has 14 amino acids. V lost 3 bases to trimming and J lost 6 bases, with 14 bases between them. Germline V gene sequence: CDR1 SGHTA, CDR2 FQGNSA. CDR3 residues: CASSLGRARAEAFF. CDR3 DNA: TGTGCCAGCAGCTTGGGACGGGCCCGAGCTGAAGCTTTCTTT. Full variable domain (rest looked up from reference TRBV7-2 and TRBJ1-1): GAGVSQSPSNKVTEKGKDVELRCDPISGHTALYWYRQSLGQGLEFLIYFQGNSAPDKSGLPSDRFSAERTGGSVSTLTIQRTQQEDSAVYLCASSLGRARAEAFFGQGTRLTVV.

This clone has only a few counts. The sample carries other DNA sequences with the same CDR3. The chain joins TRBV11-2 to TRBJ2-1, with a possible D match to TRBD1 (7 bases). The germline V gene encodes CDR1 SGHAT and CDR2 FQNNGV. The CDR3 extends over 15 amino acids. Deletions cut 1 base from V and 3 bases from J, with 10 bases between. CDR3 region: CASSLGQGGYNEQFF. The CDR3 DNA follows: TGTGCCAGCAGCTTAGGACAGGGAGGCTACAATGAGCAGTTCTTC.

This clone was picked up a small number of times. This sequence joins TRBV9 and TRBJ2-3, with D perhaps matching TRBD1 or TRBD2 (5 bases each). CDR3 length equals 16 residues. From germline, CDR1 is SGDLS and CDR2 YYNGEE. The V end lost 0 bases, the J end lost 5 bases, and 16 bases lay between the germline ends. This chain's CDR3 is CASSVAPGPPGDTQYF. The CDR3 DNA follows: TGTGCCAGCAGCGTAGCACCGGGGCCCCCCGGAGATACGCAGTATTTT.

This chain uses TRBV7-2 with TRBJ2-1; D is ambiguous. Trimming pared 2 bases from V and 9 bases from J, leaving 20 bases between. In germline, CDR1 is SGHTA, CDR2 FQGNSA. The CDR3 runs 16 residues. The chain's CDR3 is CASSLFATAARGEQFF. As DNA, the CDR3 is TGTGCCAGCAGCTTATTTGCGACCGCCGCGCGAGGTGAGCAGTTCTTC.

The J gene is TRBJ2-4, the V gene TRBV5-6; D may be TRBD1 (5 bases). The germline CDR1 and CDR2 sequences are SGHDT and YYEEEE. The CDR3 length is 15 residues. V gave up 3 bases and J gave up 0 bases, with 10 bases separating them. The CDR3 reads CASSWGAIAKNIQYF. The CDR3 coding sequence is TGTGCCAGCAGCTGGGGCGCCATAGCCAAAAACATTCAGTACTTC.

The chain recombines TRBV7-2 with TRBJ2-5; D is uncertain. With 1 base removed from V and 2 bases from J, the gap between germline ends came to 8 bases. Germline V lookup: CDR1 SGHTA, CDR2 FQGNSA. This CDR3 region has 14 residues. The CDR3 sequence is CASSLGALQETQYF. DNA of the CDR3: TGTGCCAGCAGCTTAGGAGCACTGCAAGAGACCCAGTACTTC.

The rearrangement uses TRBV10-3 and TRBJ2-7; 8 bases match TRBD1. Germline-derived CDR1 and CDR2 are ENHRY and SYGVKD. V was pared by 0 bases and J by 4 bases, with 8 bases of the junction left unmatched. This CDR3 is built from 16 residues. For the CDR3, the DNA is TGTGCCATCAGTGAGTCCGTACAGGGGGTGAGATACGAGCAGTACTTC. Translating gives CAISESVQGVRYEQYF.

The chain combines TRBV7-2 with TRBJ2-7, with D unclear. Germline lookup yields CDR1 SGHTA and CDR2 FQGNSA. The CDR3 is made up of 13 amino acids. V gave up 4 bases and J gave up 0 bases, with 7 bases separating them. Written as DNA, the CDR3 is TGTGCCAGCAGCTCCGTCACCTCCTACGAGCAGTACTTC. Translated: CASSSVTSYEQYF.

This chain links TRBV7-2 with TRBJ2-3; D possibly matches TRBD1 or TRBD2 (5 bases each). Trimming pared 5 bases from V and 4 bases from J, leaving 19 bases between. Looked up from germline, CDR1 is SGHTA and CDR2 is FQGNSA. CDR3 length equals 16 residues. CDR3 protein: CASSPSPGQGPDTQYF. CDR3 coding DNA: TGTGCCAGCAGCCCCTCTCCGGGGCAGGGCCCAGATACGCAGTATTTT.

This clone was counted a few times. This chain joins TRBV6-5 and TRBJ1-6; no firm D call. Germline CDR1 MNHEY, CDR2 SVGAGI. The CDR3 contains 15 residues. The germline V and J ends were trimmed by 6 bases and 1 base, with 10 bases remaining between them. The CDR3 nucleotides read TGTGCCAGCAGCCGTCCTGGGTCCTATAATTCACCCCTCCACTTT. It specifies CASSRPGSYNSPLHF.

The chain employs TRBV7-9 and TRBJ2-7; perhaps D is TRBD1 or TRBD2 (5 bases each). The CDR3 length is 16 residues. Germline V CDR1 and CDR2: SEHNR, FQNEAQ (reference sequence). V was pared by 2 bases and J by 0 bases, with 14 bases between. The CDR3 sequence: CASSLRAGSSSYEQYF. CDR3 nucleotide sequence: TGTGCCAGCAGCTTAAGGGCAGGGAGTAGCTCCTACGAGCAGTACTTC.

This clone was picked up a small number of times. In DNA form, the CDR3 reads TGTGCCAGCAGTGAGAGGGCCTACAATGAGCAGTTCTTC. Translation: CASSERAYNEQFF. The chain recombines TRBV6-5 with TRBJ2-1; weak D call: TRBD2 (5 bases). In germline, CDR1 is MNHEY, CDR2 SVGAGI. This CDR3 is built from 13 residues. The V end was cut by 5 bases, the J end by 2 bases, with 7 bases between.

The chain carries TRBV29-1 and TRBJ2-5; TRBD1 matches 8 bases. The V and J ends lost 6 bases and 5 bases, in that order; junction bases with no gene match: 5. The CDR3 extends over 12 amino acids. Germline CDR1 reads SQVTM; CDR2 reads ANQGSEA. The DNA of the CDR3 is TGCAGCGTCGCAGGGGGCTGGGAGACCCAGTACTTC. This gives the protein CSVAGGWETQYF.

This clone has just a few counts. The chain has TRBV29-1 and TRBJ2-1, with D perhaps TRBD1 or TRBD2 (5 bases each). Germline V lookup: CDR1 SQVTM, CDR2 ANQGSEA. V shed 0 bases and J shed 7 bases, with 25 bases lying between them. The CDR3 loop spans 18 amino acids. Here the CDR3 reads CSVEDFARFTGTENEQFF. CDR3 bases: TGCAGCGTTGAAGATTTTGCTAGATTCACCGGGACGGAGAATGAGCAGTTCTTC.

This clone was seen more than once but under ten times. V gene TRBV28 combines with J gene TRBJ2-7; 7 positions match TRBD2. V lost 6 bases and J lost 0; bases outside the gene matches: 8. CDR3 length: 15 residues. Germline lookup yields CDR1 MDHEN and CDR2 SYDVKM. CDR3 DNA: TGTGCCAGCAGCTTGAGCGGGGTACTCTCCTACGAGCAGTACTTC. Translated, it gives CASSLSGVLSYEQYF.

This clone was detected only a few times. J is TRBJ1-6 and V is TRBV9; possible D gene TRBD1, 6 bases. Looked up from germline, CDR1 is SGDLS and CDR2 is YYNGEE. This CDR3 region has 15 residues. V was pared by 7 bases and J by 3 bases, with 14 bases between. The CDR3 protein is CASSGVVGYNSPLHF. The CDR3 DNA sequence: TGTGCCAGCTCAGGGGTTGTGGGCTATAATTCACCCCTCCACTTT.

This clone has only a few counts. This rearrangement joins TRBV2 to TRBJ1-6; TRBD1 might be the D (6 bases). This CDR3 spans 16 amino acids. The germline V and J ends were trimmed by 2 bases and 5 bases, with 13 bases remaining between them. The germline CDR1 and CDR2 sequences are SNHLY and FYNNEI. The CDR3 region is CASSENGGENNSPLHF. As DNA, the CDR3 is TGTGCCAGCAGTGAAAACGGGGGCGAAAATAATTCACCCCTCCACTTT.

This clone was seen only a few times. This chain joins TRBV14 and TRBJ2-3, with a tentative D call TRBD2 (5 bases). V lost 0 bases and J 3 bases, leaving 16 bases between the germline ends. The CDR3 is 17 residues long. Germline V gives CDR1 SGHDN, CDR2 FVKESK. CDR3 protein: CASSQELSGLVTDTQYF. The DNA for the CDR3 is TGTGCCAGCAGCCAAGAGTTGAGCGGACTTGTGACAGATACGCAGTATTTT.

The chain recombines TRBV18 with TRBJ2-7; possible D gene TRBD1, 5 bases. Trimming took off 3 bases at V and 5 bases at J, with 17 bases between the two ends. Germline CDR1 and CDR2: KGHSH and LQKENI. This CDR3 contains 15 residues. CDR3 DNA: TGTGCCAGCTCACCCCAGACAGTAAGCAAGGACGAGCAGTACTTC. Protein sequence: CASSPQTVSKDEQYF.

For the CDR3, the DNA is TGTGCCTGGAGTACGGGCCTCAGAGGGCCCCTCCACTTT. Translation: CAWSTGLRGPLHF. J is TRBJ1-6 and V is TRBV30; D remains ambiguous. The CDR3 is 13 residues long. V lost 2 bases, J lost 13 bases, and 15 bases lay in between. Germline V gene sequence: CDR1 GTSNPN, CDR2 SVGIG (reference sequence).

This clone was picked up a small number of times. The chain joins TRBV19 to TRBJ1-6; no clear D gene. CDR1 and CDR2 (germline): LNHDA, SQIVND (reference sequence). This CDR3 has 13 residues. V was cut by 6 bases and J by 7 bases, with 10 bases left in between. CDR3 sequence (DNA): TGTGCCAGTAGCTTGGGCCCGAATTCACCCCTCCACTTT. It yields the protein CASSLGPNSPLHF. The variable domain in full, completed from reference TRBV19 and TRBJ1-6, reads DGGITQSPKYLFRKEGQNVTLSCEQNLNHDAMYWYRQDPGQGLRLIYYSQIVNDFQKGDIAEGYSVSREKKESFPLTVTSAQKNPTAFYLCASSLGPNSPLHFGNGTRLTVT.

The chain joins TRBV9 to TRBJ2-7; TRBD2 aligns across 9 bases. The J segment lost 6 bases and the V segment lost 4 bases, leaving 8 bases of the junction unmatched. The length of the CDR3 is 14 residues. CDR1 and CDR2 from the germline V gene are SGDLS and YYNGEE. The CDR3 region has the DNA TGTGCCAGCAGCTTGGCGGGACTAGCAGCCGAGCAGTACTTC. This gives the protein CASSLAGLAAEQYF. Using reference TRBV9 and TRBJ2-7 for the parts outside the CDR3, the full variable domain is DSGVTQTPKHLITATGQRVTLRCSPRSGDLSVYWYQQSLDQGLQFLIQYYNGEERAKGNILERFSAQQFPDLHSELNLSSLELGDSALYFCASSLAGLAAEQYFGPGTRLTVT.

A word on this clone: Other DNA sequences of this sample code for an identical CDR3. J is TRBJ1-2 and V is TRBV5-1; D gene unclear. Germline assignment: CDR1 SGHRS and CDR2 YFSETQ. The CDR3 loop spans 12 amino acids. V dropped 0 bases and J dropped 2 bases, with 2 bases sitting between them. The CDR3 sequence: CASSLDNYGYTF. For the CDR3, the DNA is TGCGCCAGCAGCTTGGACAACTATGGCTACACCTTC.

The gene calls are TRBV2 and TRBJ2-1; D is possibly TRBD1 or TRBD2 (6 bases each). The CDR3 loop spans 14 amino acids. The V end was cut by 7 bases, the J end by 4 bases, with 14 bases between. The V gene's germline CDR1 is SNHLY and CDR2 FYNNEI. The chain's CDR3 is CASTEGGLYNEQFF. DNA for the CDR3: TGTGCCAGCACGGAAGGGGGGCTTTACAATGAGCAGTTCTTC.